This TCR beta chain was observed in a study of human T cells and chemical hapten exposure. TCRdb fed the RACE reads into MiXCR, producing one record per CDR3 protein. The table lists about 120,000 distinct CDR3 sequences, around 10% of them singletons, with 1.2% to 1.5% in the top ten. Study-level points and caveats: The presence of alopecia in the donors means their immune response may differ from healthy people's.

To note about this clonotype: Its target is not known.

Described time point: patch test 1, 2 weeks after DPC sensitization. Treatment noted: therapeutic diphenylcyclopropenone sensitization with weekly scalp DPC. Donors, patients with alopecia ranging from 18 to 70 years old and judged suitable for DPC, provided samples. Total RNA was extracted from unfractionated whole blood. The CDR3 consists of 14 residues. The J segment lost 3 bases and the V segment lost 6 bases, leaving 7 bases of the junction unmatched. Germline-derived CDR1 and CDR2 are KGHSH and LQKENI. This TCR was recovered from a woman in her forties or fifties with alopecia areata. Some clones in this sample may be carry-over from other donors' samples. The chain recombines TRBV18 with TRBJ2-7; 8 positions match TRBD2. The input for sequencing was whole blood, taken in connection with sensitization to the hapten diphenylcyclopropenone (DPC). CDR3 in amino acids: CASSGLDGFYEQYF. Written as DNA, the CDR3 is TGTGCCAGCTCGGGACTAGATGGGTTCTACGAGCAGTACTTC.